The 7 T cell receptor beta chains in this list originate from one sample, sequenced in a study of cytomegalovirus exposure and HLA in healthy donors. Profiling relied on immunoSEQ multiplex PCR, and the TCRdb table lists in-frame clones only, not all of them. The data show some 80,000 clones, 95% to 97% seen once. The specimen was PBMCs. These receptors all stem from a woman younger than 30 in good health and CMV-seronegative.

The gene calls are TRBV6-6 and TRBJ1-1; possible D gene TRBD1, 5 bases. Germline V gives CDR1 MNHNY, CDR2 SVGAGI (reference sequence). V lost 5 bases to trimming and J lost 3 bases, with 13 bases between them. CDR3 size: 14 residues. The CDR3 nucleotides are TGTGCCAGCAGTCAGGGAGGGATCGACACTGAAGCTTTCTTT. Its translation: CASSQGGIDTEAFF.

The chain recombines TRBV13 with TRBJ1-1; tentative D call: TRBD1 (5 bases). The CDR3 runs 14 residues. V lost 5 bases to trimming and J lost 3 bases, with 13 bases between them. Germline CDR1 PRHDT, CDR2 FYEKMQ (reference sequence). CDR3 region: CASSPGLGDTEAFF. The CDR3 DNA sequence: TGTGCCAGCAGCCCGGGACTGGGAGACACTGAAGCTTTCTTT.

The rearrangement links TRBV6-6 to TRBJ2-7; no clear D. This CDR3 region has 16 residues. The germline V gene has CDR1 MNHNY and CDR2 SVGAGI (reference sequence). Trimming took off 0 bases at V and 0 bases at J, with 12 bases between the two ends. The chain's CDR3 is CASSYSSPVSSYEQYF. As DNA, the CDR3 is TGTGCCAGCAGTTACTCGTCTCCGGTAAGCTCCTACGAGCAGTACTTC.

The chain carries TRBV30 and TRBJ1-3, with D unresolved. The CDR3 contains 15 residues. Trimming removed 0 bases at V and 4 bases at J, with 13 bases between. Germline CDR1 reads GTSNPN; CDR2 reads SVGIG (reference sequence). The CDR3 DNA reads TGTGCCTGGAGTGTTCCCCTCGGGTGGGGAAACACCATATATTTT. It translates to CAWSVPLGWGNTIYF.

This clone was counted a single time. The CDR3 DNA reads TGCGCCAGCGCCAACGGGGGAGACAGGTACTTC. Encoded protein: CASANGGDRYF. The J gene is TRBJ2-5, the V gene TRBV10-2; D possibly corresponds to TRBD2 (6 bases). The germline V gene encodes CDR1 WSHSY and CDR2 SAAADI. This CDR3 is 11 amino acids long. Trimming shortened V by 8 bases and J by 13 bases, and 17 bases separated the two germline ends.

The chain joins TRBV28 to TRBJ2-1; D is undetermined. CDR1 MDHEN and CDR2 SYDVKM come from the germline V gene. The CDR3 extends over 12 amino acids. V was clipped by 5 bases and J by 8 bases, with 10 bases between them. CDR3 DNA: TGTGCCAGCAGTGAGGAGTGGCATGAGCAGTTCTTC. As protein: CASSEEWHEQFF.

This clone has just one count. The CDR3 is CASSRWRANQPQHF. In nucleotides, the CDR3 is TGTGCCAGCAGCAGATGGAGGGCGAATCAGCCCCAGCATTTT. The chain combines TRBV28 with TRBJ1-5, with D hard to call. Trimming removed 6 bases from V and 4 bases from J, with 13 bases in between. CDR1 and CDR2 from the germline V gene are MDHEN and SYDVKM. The CDR3 extends over 14 amino acids.